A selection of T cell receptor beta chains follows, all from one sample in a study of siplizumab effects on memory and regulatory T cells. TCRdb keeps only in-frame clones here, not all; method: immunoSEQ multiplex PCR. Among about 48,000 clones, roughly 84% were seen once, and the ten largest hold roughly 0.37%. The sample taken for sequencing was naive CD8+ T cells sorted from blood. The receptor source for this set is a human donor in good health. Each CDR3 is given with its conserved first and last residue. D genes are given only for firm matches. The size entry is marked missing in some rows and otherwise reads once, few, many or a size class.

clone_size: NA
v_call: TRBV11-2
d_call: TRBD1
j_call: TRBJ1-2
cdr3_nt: TGTGCCAGCAGCTTAGGGGACAGTAATAACTATGGCTACACCTTC
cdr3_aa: CASSLGDSNNYGYTF

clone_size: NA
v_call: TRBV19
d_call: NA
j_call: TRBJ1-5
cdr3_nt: TGTGCCAGTAGTCCCCTCGGGTATAGCAATCAGCCCCAGCATTTT
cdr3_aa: CASSPLGYSNQPQHF

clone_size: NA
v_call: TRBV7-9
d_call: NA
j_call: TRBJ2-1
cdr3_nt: TGTGCCAGCAGCAGCGTGCCGGATGCCTACAATGAGCAGTTCTTC
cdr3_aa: CASSSVPDAYNEQFF

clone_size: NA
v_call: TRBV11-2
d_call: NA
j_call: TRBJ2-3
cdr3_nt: TGTGCCAGCAGCCCCGCGGTCTCAGATACGCAGTATTTT
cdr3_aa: CASSPAVSDTQYF

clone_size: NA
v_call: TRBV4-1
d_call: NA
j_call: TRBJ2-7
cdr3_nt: TGCGCCAGCACCCCGACCGGGACGGAGATCTACGAGCAGTACTTC
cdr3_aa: CASTPTGTEIYEQYF

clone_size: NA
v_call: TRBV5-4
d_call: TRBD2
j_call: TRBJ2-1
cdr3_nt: TGTGCCAGCAGCTACGAGACTAGCGGGAGAGGAAATGAGCAGTTCTTC
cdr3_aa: CASSYETSGRGNEQFF

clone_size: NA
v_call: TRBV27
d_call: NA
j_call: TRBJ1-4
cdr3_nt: TGTGCCAGCAGTCAAGACACCGGCGCCAATGAAAAACTGTTTTTT
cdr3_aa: CASSQDTGANEKLFF

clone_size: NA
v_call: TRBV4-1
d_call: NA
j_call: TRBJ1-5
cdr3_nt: TGCGCCAGCAGCCTCGTTTCTGGAGAGGCCCAGCATTTT
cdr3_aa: CASSLVSGEAQHF

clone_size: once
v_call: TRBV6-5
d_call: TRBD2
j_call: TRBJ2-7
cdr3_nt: TGTGCCAGCAGTCTTGGCGGGAGGTGGTACGAGCAGTACTTC
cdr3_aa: CASSLGGRWYEQYF

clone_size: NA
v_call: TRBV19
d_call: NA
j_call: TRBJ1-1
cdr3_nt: TGTGCCAGTAGTATTGGCCTCACTGAAGCTTTCTTT
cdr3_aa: CASSIGLTEAFF

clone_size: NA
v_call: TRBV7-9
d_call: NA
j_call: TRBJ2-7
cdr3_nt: TGTGCCAGCAGCTTGGGAGCCTACGAGCAGTACTTC
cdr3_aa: CASSLGAYEQYF

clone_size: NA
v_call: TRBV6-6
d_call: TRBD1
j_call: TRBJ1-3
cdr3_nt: TGTGCCAGCAGTTATCTCCAGGGGGCGGCTGGAAACACCATATATTTT
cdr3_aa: CASSYLQGAAGNTIYF

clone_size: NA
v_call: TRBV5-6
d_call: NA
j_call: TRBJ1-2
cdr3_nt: TGTGCCAGCAGCTTGGGCGGGGCCCTAGTAACTAACTATGGCTACACCTTC
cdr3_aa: CASSLGGALVTNYGYTF

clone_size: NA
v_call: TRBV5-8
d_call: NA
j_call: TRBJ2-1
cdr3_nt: TGTGCCAGCAGCTCAGACTTAAGCTCCTACAATGAGCAGTTCTTC
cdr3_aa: CASSSDLSSYNEQFF

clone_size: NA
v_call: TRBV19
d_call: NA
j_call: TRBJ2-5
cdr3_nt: TGTGCCAGTAGTCCTTGGGCCGGGGGGCCCCGGGAGACCCAGTACTTC
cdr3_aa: CASSPWAGGPRETQYF

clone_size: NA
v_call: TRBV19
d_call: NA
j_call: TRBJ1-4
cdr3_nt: TGTGCCAGTAAACCCGCATTCCCTACAGGCGCAACTAATGAAAAACTGTTTTTT
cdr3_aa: CASKPAFPTGATNEKLFF

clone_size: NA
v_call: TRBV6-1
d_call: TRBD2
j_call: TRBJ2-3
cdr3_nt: TGTGCCAGCACCAGCTATAGCGGGACAACAGATACGCAGTATTTT
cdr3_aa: CASTSYSGTTDTQYF

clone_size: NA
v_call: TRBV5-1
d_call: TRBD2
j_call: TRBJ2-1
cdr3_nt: TGCGCCAGCAGTCCGTTGGCGGGAGGTGGAGAGCAGTTCTTC
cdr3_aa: CASSPLAGGGEQFF

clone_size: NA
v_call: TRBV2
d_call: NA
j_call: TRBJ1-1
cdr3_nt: TGTGCCAGCAGTGAAACAGTTAACACTGAAGCTTTCTTT
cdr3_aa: CASSETVNTEAFF

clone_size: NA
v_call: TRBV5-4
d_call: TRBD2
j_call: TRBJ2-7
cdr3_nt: TGTGCCAGCAGCTCCAAGCGGGGCCCCTACGAGCAGTACTTC
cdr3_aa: CASSSKRGPYEQYF

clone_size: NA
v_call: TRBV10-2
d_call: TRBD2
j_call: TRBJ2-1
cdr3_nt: TGCGCCAGCGGGACTAGCGGGAGTTCCTACAATGAGCAGTTCTTC
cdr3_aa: CASGTSGSSYNEQFF

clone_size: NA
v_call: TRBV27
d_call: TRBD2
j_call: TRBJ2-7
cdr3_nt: TGTGCCAGCCAGTCCGGGGAGGGGCCCTACGAGCAGTACTTC
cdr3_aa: CASQSGEGPYEQYF

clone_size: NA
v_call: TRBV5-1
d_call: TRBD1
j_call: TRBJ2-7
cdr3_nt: TGCGCCAGCAGCCCCGGGACAGCCCCCTACGAGCAGTACTTC
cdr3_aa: CASSPGTAPYEQYF

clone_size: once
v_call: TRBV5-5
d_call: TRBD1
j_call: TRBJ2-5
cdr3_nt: TGTGCCAGCAGCTTGTCGACAGGGCCGGGAGAGACCCAGTACTTC
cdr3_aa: CASSLSTGPGETQYF

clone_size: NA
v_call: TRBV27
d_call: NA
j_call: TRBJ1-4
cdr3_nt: TGTGCCAGCAGCCACCACGGAGGACAGAATGAAAAACTGTTTTTT
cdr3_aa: CASSHHGGQNEKLFF

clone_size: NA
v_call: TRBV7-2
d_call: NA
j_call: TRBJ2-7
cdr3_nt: TGTGCCAGCAGCCTCAGCTCCTACGAGCAGTACTTC
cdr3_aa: CASSLSSYEQYF

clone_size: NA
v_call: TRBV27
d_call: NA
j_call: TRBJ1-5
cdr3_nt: TGTGCCAGCAGTTTATGGGCCGATCTGGATCAGCCCCAGCATTTT
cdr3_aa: CASSLWADLDQPQHF

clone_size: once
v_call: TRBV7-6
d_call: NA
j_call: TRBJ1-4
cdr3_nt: TGTGCCAGCAGCTTAATAGGGGGAGGAACTAATGAAAAACTGTTTTTT
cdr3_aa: CASSLIGGGTNEKLFF

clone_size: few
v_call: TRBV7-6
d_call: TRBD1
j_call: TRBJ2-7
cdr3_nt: TGTGCCAGCAGCCCCGACAGGGGGCGACGAGAGCAGTACTTC
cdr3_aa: CASSPDRGRREQYF

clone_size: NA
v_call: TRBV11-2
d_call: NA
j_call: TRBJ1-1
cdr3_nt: TGTGCCAGCAGCCCCGGAGACATGAACACTGAAGCTTTCTTT
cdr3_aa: CASSPGDMNTEAFF